This T cell receptor beta chain was recovered during a study of cytomegalovirus exposure and HLA in healthy donors. PCR involved 60 Vbeta and 13 Jbeta primers. Data came from immunoSEQ multiplex PCR; TCRdb stores just in-frame clones and leaves some out. The sample records roughly 13,000 clones, about two thirds being singletons. The TCR originated in a woman aged 50 to 60 in good health and CMV-seropositive. Sequencing used PBMCs.

The CDR3 DNA reads as TGCAGCGTTGGTAGGGAGAGGAACACTGAAGCTTTCTTT. Its translation is CSVGRERNTEAFF. The rearrangement joins TRBV29-1 to TRBJ1-1; no definite D call. V lost 4 bases, J lost 1 base, and 10 bases lay in between. Germline lookup yields CDR1 SQVTM and CDR2 ANQGSEA. CDR3 length: 13 amino acids.